This T cell receptor (beta chain) is drawn from a study of beta chain features in type 1 diabetes. Averaging about 116 mL, one heparinised blood draw came from each individual donor. The sample holds a few counts of this clone. The target antigen is unknown. In the same sample, other DNA sequences code for this CDR3. Study-level findings and limits: The VDJ junctions of type 1 diabetes patients carried fewer insertions and more deletions. TCRB CDR3 length was moderately but significantly reduced in all four CD4+ subsets of Type 1 diabetes patients. Naive, central memory and Treg TCRB repertoires appeared more alike in patients than in healthy donors. For cells with high TCR expression, cDNA sequencing could yield over-representation.

As every portion of the isolated RNA was reverse transcribed, the sequencing read expressed TCRB transcripts. The repertoire was sequenced with immunoSEQ multiplex PCR; TCRdb's copy has only in-frame clones and lacks some. Here the sample spans a few hundred thousand clones, roughly 17% being singletons. The origin of this receptor is a young man with type 1 diabetes. Sequencing was carried out using naive CD4+ T cells from blood.

The CDR3 bases are TGTGCCAGCAGTGTAGATGAGCAGTTCTTC. It encodes CASSVDEQFF. This chain connects TRBV2 to TRBJ2-1; D is uncertain. V was cut by 4 bases and J by 8 bases, with 3 bases left in between. The CDR3 consists of 10 residues. In germline, CDR1 is SNHLY, CDR2 FYNNEI.